These T cell receptor beta chains were read from a single sample in a study of cytomegalovirus exposure and HLA in healthy donors. Produced via immunoSEQ multiplex PCR; TCRdb's table is partial and in-frame only. The sample shows 160,000 or so clones, around 80% of them seen only once. The sample taken for sequencing was PBMCs. The receptors stem from a woman aged 45-59 years in good health and CMV-seronegative. Both conserved end residues are part of each CDR3. A D gene is named only where the DNA matches it firmly. The size field is filled for only some rows; it gives once, few, many or a size class.

v_call: TRBV9
j_call: TRBJ1-1
clone_size: .
d_call: .
cdr3_aa: CASSVTGSNTEAFF
cdr3_nt: TGTGCCAGCAGCGTAACAGGATCGAACACTGAAGCTTTCTTT

v_call: TRBV27
j_call: TRBJ2-5
clone_size: .
d_call: TRBD2
cdr3_aa: CASRASGGGTRETQYF
cdr3_nt: TGTGCCAGCCGGGCTAGCGGGGGGGGGACCCGAGAGACCCAGTACTTC

v_call: TRBV21-1
j_call: TRBJ2-7
clone_size: .
d_call: .
cdr3_aa: CANPCGRAYEQYF
cdr3_nt: TGTGCCAACCCTTGCGGGAGGGCCTACGAGCAGTACTTC

v_call: TRBV6-4
j_call: TRBJ2-7
clone_size: .
d_call: TRBD2
cdr3_aa: CASSDRWASGPTYEQYF
cdr3_nt: TGTGCCAGCAGTGACCGGTGGGCTAGCGGACCTACCTACGAGCAGTACTTC

v_call: TRBV9
j_call: TRBJ1-1
clone_size: .
d_call: .
cdr3_aa: CASSVSGINTEAFF
cdr3_nt: TGTGCCAGCAGCGTATCGGGGATTAACACTGAAGCTTTCTTT

v_call: TRBV7-3
j_call: TRBJ2-1
clone_size: .
d_call: TRBD1
cdr3_aa: CASSVGTDNEQFF
cdr3_nt: TGTGCCAGCAGCGTGGGGACAGACAATGAGCAGTTCTTC

v_call: TRBV4-1
j_call: TRBJ1-2
clone_size: few
d_call: .
cdr3_aa: CASSTQGNYGYTF
cdr3_nt: TGCGCCAGCAGCACACAGGGTAACTATGGCTACACCTTC

v_call: TRBV5-1
j_call: TRBJ1-3
clone_size: .
d_call: .
cdr3_aa: CASSSTAGSGNTIYF
cdr3_nt: TGCGCCAGCAGCTCGACAGCGGGGTCTGGAAACACCATATATTTT

v_call: TRBV20-1
j_call: TRBJ1-2
clone_size: .
d_call: .
cdr3_aa: CSVFRGYGYTF
cdr3_nt: TGCAGTGTATTCAGGGGTTATGGCTACACCTTC

v_call: TRBV11-2
j_call: TRBJ2-7
clone_size: .
d_call: TRBD2
cdr3_aa: CASRRLAGSSYEQYF
cdr3_nt: TGTGCCAGCAGGCGACTAGCGGGGAGCTCCTACGAGCAGTACTTC

v_call: TRBV7-2
j_call: TRBJ2-5
clone_size: .
d_call: .
cdr3_aa: CASSPLGVGRETQYF
cdr3_nt: TGTGCCAGCAGCCCTCTCGGGGTGGGGAGAGAGACCCAGTACTTC

v_call: TRBV14
j_call: TRBJ2-7
clone_size: once
d_call: .
cdr3_aa: CASSRRGEYEQYF
cdr3_nt: TGTGCCAGCAGCCGCAGGGGGGAGTACGAGCAGTACTTC

v_call: TRBV7-2
j_call: TRBJ2-5
clone_size: .
d_call: .
cdr3_aa: CASSSRETQYF
cdr3_nt: TGTGCCAGCAGCTCCCGAGAGACCCAGTACTTC